This T cell receptor beta chain was captured by sequencing in a study of Graves' ophthalmopathy and Graves' hyperthyroidism. RNA transcripts served as template for amplifying TCR beta CDR3 sequences. First-round RT-PCR with HTBI primers preceded a second-round multiplex PCR. TCRdb independently ran MiXCR on the multiplex PCR reads; one entry per CDR3 protein. The sample holds around 340,000 distinct CDR3 sequences; roughly 17% are singletons and the top ten take approximately 13%. CDR3 length: 13 amino acids. Per germline, CDR1 LNHDA and CDR2 SQIVND (reference sequence). Trimming removed 7 bases from V and 1 base from J, with 10 bases in between. Whole-study results and caveats: Ophthalmopathy was separated from stable hyperthyroidism by a 13-signature model with 87.88% sensitivity and around 81% specificity.

A note on this clonotype: No antigen is known for it.

Source material: peripheral blood. This chain connects TRBV19 to TRBJ1-1; a weak D match, TRBD1 (6 bases). The receptor was derived from an adult man with Graves' ophthalmopathy. This CDR3 reads CASKTGPNTEAFF. The CDR3 DNA is TGTGCCAGTAAGACAGGACCGAACACTGAAGCTTTCTTT.